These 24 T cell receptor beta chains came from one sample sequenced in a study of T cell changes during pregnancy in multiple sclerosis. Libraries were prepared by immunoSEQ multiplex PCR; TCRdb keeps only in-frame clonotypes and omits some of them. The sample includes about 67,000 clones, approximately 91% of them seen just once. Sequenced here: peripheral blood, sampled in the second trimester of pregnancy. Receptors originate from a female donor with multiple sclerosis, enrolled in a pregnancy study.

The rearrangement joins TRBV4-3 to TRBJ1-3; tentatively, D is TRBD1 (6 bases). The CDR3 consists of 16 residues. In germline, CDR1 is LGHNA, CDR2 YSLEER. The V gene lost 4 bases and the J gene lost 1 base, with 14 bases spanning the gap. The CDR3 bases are TGCGCCAGCAGCCGAGAATCCGACAGGTCTGGAAACACCATATATTTT. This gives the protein CASSRESDRSGNTIYF.

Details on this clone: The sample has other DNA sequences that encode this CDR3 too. CDR3 residues: CASSGDSYEQYF. CDR3 coding DNA: TGTGCCAGCAGTGGTGACAGCTACGAGCAGTACTTC. The gene calls are TRBV6-1 and TRBJ2-7, with D perhaps TRBD1 (5 bases). Per germline, CDR1 MNHNS and CDR2 SASEGT. Trimming took 4 bases from V and 3 from J, leaving 7 bases between them. CDR3 length: 12 residues.

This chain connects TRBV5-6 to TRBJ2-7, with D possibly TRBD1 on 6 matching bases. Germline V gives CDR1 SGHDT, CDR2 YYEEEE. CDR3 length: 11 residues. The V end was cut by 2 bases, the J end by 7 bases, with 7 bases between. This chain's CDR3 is CASSLGGEQYF. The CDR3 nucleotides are TGTGCCAGCAGCTTAGGGGGAGAGCAGTACTTC.

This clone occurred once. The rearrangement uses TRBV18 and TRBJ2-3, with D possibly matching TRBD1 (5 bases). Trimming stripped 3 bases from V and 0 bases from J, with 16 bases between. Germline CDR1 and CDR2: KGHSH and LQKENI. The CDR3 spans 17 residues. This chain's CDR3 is CASSPDLGAPSTDTQYF. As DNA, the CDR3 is TGTGCCAGCTCACCTGATTTAGGGGCCCCTAGCACAGATACGCAGTATTTT.

The CDR3 sequence is CATSRDSTGVSYEQYF. The CDR3 DNA follows: TGTGCCACCAGCAGAGACTCGACAGGGGTCTCCTACGAGCAGTACTTC. V and J are TRBV15 and TRBJ2-7; 8 bases are shared with TRBD1. Germline V gene lookup returns CDR1 LNHNV and CDR2 YYDKDF (reference sequence). V lost 0 bases, J lost 0 bases, and 4 bases stayed unmatched. This CDR3 has 16 amino acids.

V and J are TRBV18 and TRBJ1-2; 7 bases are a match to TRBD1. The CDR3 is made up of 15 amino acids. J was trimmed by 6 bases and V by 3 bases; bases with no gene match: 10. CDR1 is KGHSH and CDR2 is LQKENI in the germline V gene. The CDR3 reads CASSPRGQPMNGYTF. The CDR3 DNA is TGTGCCAGCTCACCTAGGGGGCAGCCAATGAATGGCTACACCTTC.

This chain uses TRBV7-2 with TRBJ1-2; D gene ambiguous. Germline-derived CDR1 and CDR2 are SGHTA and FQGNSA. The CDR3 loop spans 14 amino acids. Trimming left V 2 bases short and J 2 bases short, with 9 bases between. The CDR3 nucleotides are TGTGCCAGCAGCTTAAATCAGAAGAACTATGGCTACACCTTC. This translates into CASSLNQKNYGYTF.

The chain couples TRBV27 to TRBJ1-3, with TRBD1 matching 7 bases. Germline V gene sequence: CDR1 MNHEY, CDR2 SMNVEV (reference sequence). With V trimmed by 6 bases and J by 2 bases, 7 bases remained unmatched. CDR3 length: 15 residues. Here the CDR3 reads CASRARGDPGNTIYF. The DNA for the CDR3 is TGTGCCAGCAGGGCCAGGGGGGATCCTGGAAACACCATATATTTT.

The CDR3 DNA follows: TGCAGCGGGACAGGGATGGGCAATGAGCAGTTCTTC. This gives the protein CSGTGMGNEQFF. The genes are TRBV29-1 and TRBJ2-1; 8 bases align to TRBD1. Germline V lookup: CDR1 SQVTM, CDR2 ANQGSEA. CDR3 size: 12 residues. The ends lost 7 bases at V and 6 bases at J; junction bases unmatched: 5.

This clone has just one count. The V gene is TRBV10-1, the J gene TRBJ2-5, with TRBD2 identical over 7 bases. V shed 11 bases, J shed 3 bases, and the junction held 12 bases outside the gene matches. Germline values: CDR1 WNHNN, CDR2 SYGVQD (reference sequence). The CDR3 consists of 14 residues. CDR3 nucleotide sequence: TGCGCCCCACGCACGGGGGAGGGTAAAGAGACCCAGTACTTC. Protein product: CAPRTGEGKETQYF.

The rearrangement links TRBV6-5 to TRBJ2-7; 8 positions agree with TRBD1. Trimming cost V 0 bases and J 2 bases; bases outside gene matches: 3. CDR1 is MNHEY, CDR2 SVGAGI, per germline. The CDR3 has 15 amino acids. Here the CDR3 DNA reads TGTGCCAGCAGTTACTCCGGGACAGGTACCTACGAGCAGTACTTC. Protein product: CASSYSGTGTYEQYF.

For the CDR3, the DNA is TGTGCCAGTAGTGACAGGGGATTCGGAAGAACCTATGGCTACACCTTC. As protein: CASSDRGFGRTYGYTF. This rearrangement joins TRBV19 to TRBJ1-2, with 8 bases fitting TRBD1. CDR3 length equals 16 residues. J lost 4 bases, V lost 5 bases, and 12 bases had no gene match. CDR1 and CDR2 (germline): LNHDA, SQIVND (reference sequence).

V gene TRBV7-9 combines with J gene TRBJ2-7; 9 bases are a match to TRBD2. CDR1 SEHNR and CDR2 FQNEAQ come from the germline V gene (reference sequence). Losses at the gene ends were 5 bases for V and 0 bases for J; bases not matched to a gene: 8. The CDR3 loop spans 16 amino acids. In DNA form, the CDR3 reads TGTGCCAGCAGCAGGCGGGGGGGGTTAAGCTCCTACGAGCAGTACTTC. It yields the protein CASSRRGGLSSYEQYF.

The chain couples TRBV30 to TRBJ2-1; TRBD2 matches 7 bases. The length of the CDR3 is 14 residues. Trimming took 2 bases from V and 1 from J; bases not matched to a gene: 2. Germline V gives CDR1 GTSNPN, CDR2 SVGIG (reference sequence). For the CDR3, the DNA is TGTGCCTGGAGTCGGGGAGGGTCCTACAATGAGCAGTTCTTC. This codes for CAWSRGGSYNEQFF.

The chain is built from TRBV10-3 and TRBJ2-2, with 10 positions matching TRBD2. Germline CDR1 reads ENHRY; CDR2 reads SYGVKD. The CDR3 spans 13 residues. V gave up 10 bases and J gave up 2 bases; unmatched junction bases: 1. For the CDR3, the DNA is TGTGCCACTAGCGGGGGAAACACCGGGGAGCTGTTTTTT. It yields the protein CATSGGNTGELFF.

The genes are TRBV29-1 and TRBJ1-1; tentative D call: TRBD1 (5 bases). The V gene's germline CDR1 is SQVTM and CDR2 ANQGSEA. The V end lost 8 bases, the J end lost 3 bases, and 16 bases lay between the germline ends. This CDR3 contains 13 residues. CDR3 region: CSPMAGLDTEAFF. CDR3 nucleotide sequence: TGCAGCCCAATGGCAGGGTTAGACACTGAAGCTTTCTTT.

The CDR3, as DNA: TGTGCCAGCAGCCAAGGGGCGTCTGGCACAGATACGCAGTATTTT. Amino acids: CASSQGASGTDTQYF. The rearrangement joins TRBV14 to TRBJ2-3; D is ambiguous. This CDR3 has 15 amino acids. The germline V and J ends were trimmed by 1 base and 1 base, with 9 bases remaining between them. Germline V lookup: CDR1 SGHDN, CDR2 FVKESK.

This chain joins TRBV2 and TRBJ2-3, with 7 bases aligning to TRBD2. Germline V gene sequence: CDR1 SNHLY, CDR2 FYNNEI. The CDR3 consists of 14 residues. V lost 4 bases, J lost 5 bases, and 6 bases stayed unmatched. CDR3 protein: CASSVDGEGDTQYF. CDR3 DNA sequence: TGTGCCAGCAGTGTTGACGGGGAGGGAGATACGCAGTATTTT.

CDR3 sequence reads: CASRAGTDTDTQYF. The DNA for the CDR3 is TGTGCCAGCAGGGCCGGGACTGACACAGATACGCAGTATTTT. V and J are TRBV6-1 and TRBJ2-3, with D possibly TRBD2 on 6 matching bases. The CDR3 is made up of 14 amino acids. Trimming removed 6 bases at V and 2 bases at J, with 12 bases between. Germline V lookup: CDR1 MNHNS, CDR2 SASEGT.

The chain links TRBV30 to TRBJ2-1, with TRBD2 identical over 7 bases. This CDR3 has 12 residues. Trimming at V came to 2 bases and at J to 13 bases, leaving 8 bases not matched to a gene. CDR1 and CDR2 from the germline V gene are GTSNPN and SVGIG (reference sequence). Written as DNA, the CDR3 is TGTGCCTGGAGTCCCGCACGGGGGGTACAGTTCTTC. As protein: CAWSPARGVQFF.

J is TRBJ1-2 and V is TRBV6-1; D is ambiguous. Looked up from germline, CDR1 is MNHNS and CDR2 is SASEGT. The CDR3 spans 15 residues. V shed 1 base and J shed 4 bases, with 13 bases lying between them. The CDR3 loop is CASSEGLGESYGYTF. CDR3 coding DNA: TGTGCCAGCAGTGAAGGTCTGGGAGAGAGCTATGGCTACACCTTC.

The CDR3 is CASSVDTAYEQYF. The DNA of the CDR3 is TGTGCCAGCAGCGTCGACACCGCCTACGAGCAGTACTTC. This chain links TRBV7-2 with TRBJ2-7, with D uncertain. Germline V gene sequence: CDR1 SGHTA, CDR2 FQGNSA. Trimming took off 5 bases at V and 2 bases at J, with 10 bases between the two ends. CDR3 length equals 13 residues.

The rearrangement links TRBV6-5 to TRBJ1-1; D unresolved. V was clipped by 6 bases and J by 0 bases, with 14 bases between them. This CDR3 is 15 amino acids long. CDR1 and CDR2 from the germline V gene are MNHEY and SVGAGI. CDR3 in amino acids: CASSGWAHMNTEAFF. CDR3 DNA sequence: TGTGCCAGCAGCGGTTGGGCACACATGAACACTGAAGCTTTCTTT.

The CDR3: CASSEKGMWSYNEQFF. The CDR3 bases are TGTGCCAGCAGTGAAAAGGGGATGTGGTCCTACAATGAGCAGTTCTTC. This chain connects TRBV27 to TRBJ2-1; the D gene is possibly TRBD1 (5 bases). The V and J ends lost 5 bases and 1 base respectively, with 15 bases between them. Germline loops: CDR1 MNHEY, CDR2 SMNVEV (reference sequence). The CDR3 loop spans 16 amino acids.